The rows below give T cell receptor beta chains drawn from one sample of a study of T cell repertoires in aging, cancer and after chemotherapy. MiXCR, run by TCRdb on the multiplex PCR reads, gives a single entry per CDR3 protein. The sample includes 9,000 to 10,000 distinct CDR3 sequences, under 35% of them seen just once. Sequencing used blood. Receptors were obtained from a human donor in good health. CDR3s include the opening cysteine and the closing phenylalanine or tryptophan. D genes are given only for firm matches. Size is stated for part of the rows, as once, few or many counts, or as a class when the clone is expanded.

>TRBV7-2|few|TRBJ1-2|.
CASSPGVNYGYTF
TGTGCCAGCAGCCCGGGAGTTAACTATGGCTACACCTTC
>TRBV6-5|medium-sized|TRBJ2-7|.
CASTDGREQYF
TGTGCCAGCACAGATGGACGGGAGCAGTACTTC
>TRBV6-2/TRBV6-3|few|TRBJ1-5|.
CASSSLGPGNQHF
TGTGCCAGCAGTTCGCTCGGACCTGGGAACCAGCATTTT
>TRBV13|.|TRBJ1-1|TRBD1
CASSSGGRTEAFF
TGTGCCAGCAGCTCAGGGGGAAGGACTGAAGCTTTCTTT
>TRBV6-5|.|TRBJ2-1|TRBD2
CASSQSTSGGLNEQFF
TGTGCCAGCAGCCAATCGACTAGCGGGGGGCTGAATGAGCAGTTCTTC
>TRBV20-1|.|TRBJ2-3|.
CSSPGKGSTDTQYF
TGCAGTAGTCCCGGGAAAGGGTCCACAGATACGCAGTATTTT
>TRBV6-4|.|TRBJ2-3|.
CASSEQRGGTDTQYF
TGTGCCAGCAGTGAGCAACGGGGTGGCACAGATACGCAGTATTTT
>TRBV7-2|few|TRBJ2-5|.
CASSLVGETQYF
TGTGCCAGCAGCTTAGTAGGGGAGACCCAGTACTTC
>TRBV6-1|few|TRBJ1-1|.
CSCQQDFRNTASSRTEAFF
TGTAGTTGCCAGCAGGACTTCCGAAATACTGCTTCGTCCCGAACTGAAGCTTTCTTT
>TRBV5-6|.|TRBJ2-1|.
CASSLAVGHGEQFF
TGTGCCAGCAGCTTGGCCGTAGGTCATGGTGAGCAGTTCTTC
>TRBV7-3|.|TRBJ2-1|TRBD2
CASSPGTSGNEQFF
TGTGCCAGCAGCCCGGGGACTAGCGGAAATGAGCAGTTCTTC
>TRBV6-2/TRBV6-3|.|TRBJ2-1|.
CASSYRSSYNEQFF
TGTGCCAGCAGTTACCGGTCCTCCTACAATGAGCAGTTCTTC
>TRBV6-5|medium-sized|TRBJ2-1|.
CASSYASEQFF
TGTGCCAGCAGTTACGCGTCTGAGCAGTTCTTC
>TRBV5-4|.|TRBJ1-4|TRBD1
CASSRDRGAANEKLFF
TGTGCCAGCAGCCGGGACAGGGGGGCGGCTAATGAAAAACTGTTTTTT
>TRBV4-3|.|TRBJ2-7|.
CASSLYTGFHEQYF
TGCGCCAGCAGCCTGTACACAGGCTTCCACGAGCAGTACTTC
>TRBV12-3/TRBV12-4|.|TRBJ2-1|TRBD2
CASSIAGGAWNEQFF
TGTGCCAGTAGTATCGCGGGGGGGGCATGGAATGAGCAGTTCTTC
>TRBV20-1|.|TRBJ2-5|.
CSATRGGETQYF
TGCAGTGCTACCAGGGGAGGAGAGACCCAGTACTTC
>TRBV27|.|TRBJ2-2|.
CASSLLRTVRTPNTGELFF
TGTGCCAGCAGTCTCCTCAGGACAGTTCGAACTCCGAACACCGGGGAGCTGTTTTTT
>TRBV20-1|.|TRBJ1-1|TRBD1
CSETGVLGTEAFF
TGCAGCGAGACAGGGGTGTTGGGCACTGAAGCTTTCTTT
>TRBV18|few|TRBJ1-4|.
CASSQGVEKLFF
TGTGCCAGCTCACAGGGGGTTGAAAAACTGTTTTTT
>TRBV5-4|few|TRBJ1-2|TRBD1
CASKRTGEAYGYTF
TGTGCCAGTAAAAGGACAGGGGAGGCCTATGGCTACACCTTC
>TRBV19|.|TRBJ1-2|.
CASSLPGTPYGYTF
TGTGCCAGTAGTCTCCCCGGGACTCCTTATGGCTACACCTTC
>TRBV5-6|.|TRBJ2-1|.
CASSLGGSSYNEQFF
TGTGCCAGCAGCTTGGGTGGGAGCTCCTACAATGAGCAGTTCTTC
>TRBV6-5|.|TRBJ2-3|TRBD2
CASSMTSGGTQYF
TGCGCCAGCAGTATGACTAGCGGGGGGACGCAGTATTTT
>TRBV7-6|medium-sized|TRBJ2-7|.
CASSFRGGSYEQYF
TGTGCCAGCAGCTTCCGGGGTGGCTCCTACGAGCAGTACTTC
>TRBV10-1|.|TRBJ1-5|.
CASSAGHFLRQPQHF
TGCGCCAGCAGTGCGGGACATTTTCTACGTCAGCCCCAGCATTTT
>TRBV12-3/TRBV12-4|.|TRBJ2-5|TRBD1
CASSRGRINEQYF
TGTGCCAGCAGCAGGGGGCGAATCAATGAGCAGTACTTC
>TRBV28|few|TRBJ2-1|TRBD2
CASSFTEGLAGPRAREQFF
TGTGCCAGCAGTTTTACCGAAGGACTAGCGGGGCCGAGGGCGCGTGAGCAGTTCTTC
>TRBV10-3|once|TRBJ1-3|.
CAISDSRGLIGNTIYF
TGTGCCATCAGTGATTCAAGGGGGTTAATCGGAAACACCATATATTTT
>TRBV7-2|.|TRBJ2-5|TRBD2
CASSTRTSWETQYF
TGTGCCAGCAGCACACGGACTAGCTGGGAGACCCAGTACTTC
>TRBV13|.|TRBJ2-1|.
CASSLEGYNEQFF
TGTGCCAGCAGCTTAGAGGGGTACAATGAGCAGTTCTTC
>TRBV29-1|.|TRBJ2-4|TRBD2
CSVSGGRAKNIQYF
TGCAGCGTTTCGGGGGGTCGAGCCAAAAACATTCAGTACTTC
>TRBV4-2|.|TRBJ2-6|TRBD2
CASSQERGGGANVLTF
TGCGCCAGCAGCCAAGAGCGGGGGGGCGGGGCCAACGTCCTGACTTTC
>TRBV29-1|.|TRBJ2-5|TRBD2
CSVEGMTSGADNTYSETQYF
TGCAGCGTTGAAGGGATGACTAGCGGGGCGGACAATACATACTCGGAGACCCAGTACTTC
>TRBV6-4|.|TRBJ2-6|.
CASSISQALHPGANVLTF
TGTGCCAGCAGCATATCCCAAGCCCTGCACCCTGGGGCCAACGTCCTGACTTTC
>TRBV5-1|once|TRBJ2-5|TRBD1
CASSSTRGTGGAETQYF
TGCGCCAGCAGCTCCACCCGAGGCACAGGGGGCGCGGAGACCCAGTACTTC
>TRBV6-2/TRBV6-3|.|TRBJ1-6|TRBD1
CASSDGTAYIPDSPLHF
TGTGCCAGCAGTGATGGGACAGCCTATATTCCCGATTCACCCCTCCACTTT
>TRBV4-1|.|TRBJ1-1|.
CASSPSLTLGGTEAFF
TGCGCCAGCAGCCCCTCTCTCACCCTGGGGGGCACTGAAGCTTTCTTT
>TRBV5-5|.|TRBJ2-7|.
CASSLEIRTPYEQYF
TGTGCCAGCAGCTTGGAAATCCGGACCCCCTACGAGCAGTACTTC
>TRBV29-1|once|TRBJ2-2|TRBD1
CSVEETGEFGGELFF
TGCAGCGTTGAAGAGACAGGGGAGTTCGGGGGGGAGCTGTTTTTT
>TRBV6-5|few|TRBJ1-2|.
CASSIRVSGGYTF
TGTGCCAGCAGTATAAGGGTCTCGGGGGGCTACACCTTC
>TRBV5-1|.|TRBJ1-3|.
CASRSQGDSGNTIYF
TGCGCCAGCAGGTCGCAGGGTGACTCTGGAAACACCATATATTTT
>TRBV6-1|few|TRBJ2-3|.
CASSLDGGSTDTQYF
TGTGCCAGCAGCCTCGACGGGGGAAGCACAGATACGCAGTATTTT
>TRBV7-2|few|TRBJ1-2|.
CASSPYGSQDYGYTF
TGTGCCAGCAGTCCATATGGTTCGCAGGACTATGGCTACACCTTC
>TRBV30|few|TRBJ1-4|TRBD1
CAWTTGAGGTNEKLFF
TGTGCCTGGACGACAGGGGCCGGGGGAACTAATGAAAAACTGTTTTTT
>TRBV4-2|.|TRBJ2-1|TRBD1
CASSQGRQGYNEQFF
TGTGCCAGCAGCCAAGGCCGACAGGGGTACAATGAGCAGTTCTTC
>TRBV6-2/TRBV6-3|.|TRBJ1-5|.
CASRGYSNQPQHF
TGTGCCAGCCGGGGCTATAGCAATCAGCCCCAGCATTTT
>TRBV7-2|few|TRBJ2-3|.
CASSRTPQDTQYF
TGTGCCAGCAGCCGGACACCCCAGGATACGCAGTATTTT
>TRBV6-6|few|TRBJ2-1|TRBD2
CASSYTPTSGVDEQFF
TGTGCCAGCAGTTACACCCCGACTAGCGGTGTTGATGAGCAGTTCTTC
>TRBV15|few|TRBJ1-2|TRBD1
CATSAGGGTATNYGYTF
TGTGCCACCAGCGCGGGGGGGGGGACAGCGACCAACTATGGCTACACCTTC
>TRBV7-9|.|TRBJ2-1|.
CASSLDSYNEQFF
TGTGCCAGCAGCTTGGACAGCTACAATGAGCAGTTCTTC
>TRBV7-2|.|TRBJ2-3|.
CASSKWGEISTDTQYF
TGTGCCAGCAGCAAATGGGGGGAGATTAGCACAGATACGCAGTATTTT
>TRBV6-1|few|TRBJ2-1|.
CASSGSAAYNEQFF
TGTGCCAGCAGTGGTTCGGCAGCCTACAATGAGCAGTTCTTC
>TRBV20-1|few|TRBJ1-2|TRBD1
CSARQGTYGYTF
TGCAGTGCCAGACAGGGGACCTATGGCTACACCTTC